A selection of T cell receptor beta chains follows, all from one sample in a study of blood T cell repertoires in COVID-19. TCRdb keeps only in-frame clones here, not all; method: immunoSEQ multiplex PCR. Seen here are hundreds of thousands of clones, around 90% observed once, and the top ten hold roughly 6%. Material: PBMCs or T cells enriched from blood (not recorded which). Receptors originate from a woman aged 25 to 39 with acute COVID-19. Each CDR3 is given with its conserved first and last residue. Each record gives: D gene, J gene, V gene, clone size, CDR3 protein, CDR3 DNA. D genes are given only for firm matches. The size field is filled for only some rows; it gives once, few, many or a size class.

TRBD2,TRBJ2-1,TRBV3-1/TRBV3-2,few,CASSQVPGLAGGKTDEQFF,TGTGCCAGCAGCCAGGTCCCCGGACTAGCGGGAGGGAAAACGGATGAGCAGTTCTTC
TRBD1,TRBJ1-4,TRBV28,NA,CASSIITPTGGREKLFF,TGTGCCAGCAGTATTATTACCCCGACAGGGGGGCGTGAAAAACTGTTTTTT
NA,TRBJ1-2,TRBV16,once,CASSQGQAYGYTF,TGTGCCAGCAGCCAAGGTCAGGCGTATGGCTACACCTTC
NA,TRBJ2-6,TRBV2,NA,CASSQIYTGGDSFSGANVLTF,TGTGCCAGCAGCCAGATTTACACCGGAGGGGACAGCTTCTCTGGGGCCAACGTCCTGACTTTC
NA,TRBJ2-3,TRBV5-8,NA,CASSLESGVRTDTQYF,TGTGCCAGCAGCTTGGAATCGGGGGTGCGCACAGATACGCAGTATTTT
TRBD1,TRBJ1-2,TRBV28,NA,CASSSTGGANYGYTF,TGTGCCAGCAGTTCAACAGGGGGAGCTAACTATGGCTACACCTTC
TRBD2,TRBJ2-2,TRBV27,NA,CASSLSGTIGELFF,TGTGCCAGCAGCCTGAGCGGGACGATCGGGGAGCTGTTTTTT
TRBD2,TRBJ2-1,TRBV2,NA,CAINRGGSSYNEQFF,TGTGCCATCAATCGCGGCGGGAGCTCCTACAATGAGCAGTTCTTC
TRBD1,TRBJ1-4,TRBV10-1,NA,CASSTGDRDEKLFF,TGCGCCAGCAGTACAGGGGATCGTGATGAAAAACTGTTTTTT
TRBD2,TRBJ2-7,TRBV2,NA,CASREGLAAYEQYF,TGTGCCAGCAGGGAAGGACTAGCCGCCTACGAGCAGTACTTC
NA,TRBJ2-5,TRBV18,once,CASSPDQETQYF,TGTGCCAGCTCACCCGACCAAGAGACCCAGTACTTC
NA,TRBJ1-1,TRBV30,NA,CAWMTGVNTEAFF,TGTGCCTGGATGACAGGAGTGAACACTGAAGCTTTCTTT
NA,TRBJ1-2,TRBV7-2,once,CASSAGIDYGYTF,TGTGCCAGCAGCGCTGGCATCGACTATGGCTACACCTTC
TRBD2,TRBJ2-3,TRBV29-1,NA,CSVPGLGLTDTQYF,TGCAGCGTGCCGGGACTAGGGTTGACAGATACGCAGTATTTT